These 8 T cell receptor beta chains came from one sample sequenced in a study of response to subunit inactivated influenza vaccine. Each CDR3 protein gets one entry after TCRdb re-called the RT-PCR reads with MiXCR. Here the sample spans almost 600,000 distinct CDR3 sequences, around 15% being singletons. The sequencing used PBMCs from blood, collected less than 13 days after vaccination. The receptors derive from a man aged 50 to 59 who received an inactivated influenza vaccine.

The gene calls are TRBV29-1 and TRBJ2-1, with 9 bases aligning to TRBD2. V lost 0 bases to trimming and J lost 3 bases; unmatched junction nucleotides: 6. The CDR3 covers 16 residues. Germline V gene sequence: CDR1 SQVTM, CDR2 ANQGSEA. The CDR3 DNA reads TGCAGCGTTGAAGATCCATTGCGGGGGGGCTACAATGAGCAGTTCTTC. Protein: CSVEDPLRGGYNEQFF.

The sample holds many counts of this clonotype. V usage is TRBV5-1 and J usage is TRBJ2-1; D is perhaps TRBD2 (6 bases). The CDR3 is 14 residues long. Germline V gene data show CDR1 as SGHRS and CDR2 as YFSETQ. V shed 7 bases and J shed 9 bases, with 20 bases lying between them. The CDR3 region has the DNA TGCGCCAGCCTTCCCAATGGGGGGAAGGGTGAGCAGTTCTTC. Residues: CASLPNGGKGEQFF.

This clonotype was seen more than once but under ten times. This chain connects TRBV20-1 to TRBJ2-7; D uncertain. Trimming removed 0 bases from V and 0 bases from J, with 9 bases in between. CDR1 is DFQATT, CDR2 SNEGSKA, per germline (reference sequence). The CDR3 covers 14 residues. The CDR3 spells CSAREEWRSYEQYF. As DNA, the CDR3 is TGCAGTGCTAGAGAAGAATGGCGCTCCTACGAGCAGTACTTC.

This clonotype was seen only a few times. The CDR3 sequence is CASSPPAGEQFF. CDR3 coding DNA: TGTGCCAGCAGCCCCCCAGCCGGTGAGCAGTTCTTC. J is TRBJ2-1 and V is TRBV7-8; D is ambiguous. The germline gives CDR1 SGHVS, CDR2 FQNEAQ. This CDR3 is built from 12 residues. Trimming stripped 5 bases from V and 9 bases from J, with 11 bases between.

This clonotype occurred many times. V is TRBV29-1 and J is TRBJ2-3, with D maybe TRBD2 (5 bases). V was shortened by 2 bases and J by 1 base, with 10 bases between the two germline ends. The V gene's germline CDR1 is SQVTM and CDR2 ANQGSEA. The length of the CDR3 is 14 residues. The CDR3 DNA follows: TGCAGCGTTGAATTACGGGGAGGCACAGATACGCAGTATTTT. Protein sequence: CSVELRGGTDTQYF.

This clonotype appeared a few times. The chain joins TRBV7-8 to TRBJ1-5; possible D gene TRBD1, 5 bases. V shed 5 bases and J shed 0 bases, with 14 bases lying between them. This CDR3 is 16 amino acids long. The germline V gene encodes CDR1 SGHVS and CDR2 FQNEAQ. This CDR3 is CASSKRQPYSNQPQHF. The CDR3, as DNA: TGTGCCAGCAGCAAACGACAGCCTTATAGCAATCAGCCCCAGCATTTT.

The J gene is TRBJ2-3, the V gene TRBV4-1; weak D call: TRBD1 (5 bases). The CDR3 is 15 residues long. The V and J ends lost 0 bases and 9 bases respectively, with 16 bases between them. Germline CDR1 reads MGHRA; CDR2 reads YSYEKL. Here the CDR3 DNA reads TGCGCCAGCAGCCAAGATCAGGGCCCCGTGACGACGCAGTATTTT. As protein: CASSQDQGPVTTQYF.

This clonotype was recorded at least ten times. This chain uses TRBV4-2 with TRBJ1-5; D ambiguous. CDR1 LGHNA and CDR2 YNFKEQ come from the germline V gene. Trimming took 3 bases from V and 0 from J, leaving 9 bases between them. This CDR3 spans 15 amino acids. CDR3 in DNA: TGTGCCAGCAGCCAGGAACGGGATAGCAATCAGCCCCAGCATTTT. Protein: CASSQERDSNQPQHF.